What follows are 6 T cell receptor beta chains derived from one specimen sequenced in a study of blood T cells in healthy people across ages. Next came a second PCR, run for roughly 6 to 11 cycles, which used a sample-barcoded 5' primer along with a J-beta primer mix. Each CDR3 protein gets one entry after TCRdb re-called the 5' RACE reads with MiXCR. The sample has 550,000 to 700,000 distinct CDR3 sequences, approximately 27% seen once. The sequenced sample was blood. These receptors originate from a woman aged 70-85 years in good health.

The chain links TRBV5-1 to TRBJ2-1; 9 nucleotides align to TRBD2. The CDR3 sequence is 15 residues long. The germline CDR1 and CDR2 sequences are SGHRS and YFSETQ. The trim removed 4 bases at V and 6 bases at J, leaving 8 bases unmatched. The CDR3 nucleotides are TGCGCCAGCAGCGTGGGACTAGCAATGCCCAATGAGCAGTTCTTC. Encoded protein: CASSVGLAMPNEQFF.

The CDR3 nucleotides read TGTGCCAGCAGCGTACAAGGGAACTCTCGTGGCTACACCTTC. This translates into CASSVQGNSRGYTF. The rearrangement joins TRBV9 to TRBJ1-2; D unresolved. V dropped 1 base and J dropped 7 bases, with 14 bases sitting between them. Germline CDR1 reads SGDLS; CDR2 reads YYNGEE. This CDR3 spans 14 amino acids.

The chain combines TRBV4-1 with TRBJ1-3; maybe TRBD1 (5 bases). The CDR3 is 16 amino acids. CDR1 and CDR2 (germline): MGHRA, YSYEKL. V was clipped by 0 bases and J by 2 bases, with 11 bases between them. The CDR3 sequence: CASSQEGWGAGNTIYF. In nucleotides, the CDR3 is TGCGCCAGCAGCCAAGAAGGTTGGGGGGCTGGAAACACCATATATTTT.

Many counts were recorded for this clonotype. The CDR3 region is CASSLGDRTGFGANVLTF. CDR3 nucleotide sequence: TGTGCCAGCAGCTTAGGAGACAGGACGGGGTTCGGGGCCAACGTCCTGACTTTC. The chain carries TRBV7-9 and TRBJ2-6, with D tentatively TRBD1 (6 bases). V shed 1 base and J shed 4 bases, with 17 bases lying between them. Germline V gene data show CDR1 as SEHNR and CDR2 as FQNEAQ (reference sequence). The CDR3 runs to 18 residues.

The chain couples TRBV20-1 to TRBJ1-4; D is unclear. Per the germline V gene, CDR1 is DFQATT and CDR2 is SNEGSKA (reference sequence). V lost 7 bases to trimming and J lost 3 bases, with 9 bases between them. This CDR3 has 12 amino acids. The CDR3 loop is CSGRSSNEKLFF. The DNA for the CDR3 is TGCAGTGGTAGGAGTTCTAATGAAAAACTGTTTTTT.

This clonotype was observed a few times. V is TRBV11-3 and J is TRBJ2-3; possible D gene TRBD1, 5 bases. V was pared by 3 bases and J by 2 bases, with 9 bases between. The CDR3 has 14 residues. Germline CDR1 reads SGHNT; CDR2 reads YENEEA. CDR3 loop: CASSFDRYTDTQYF. CDR3 DNA sequence: TGTGCCAGCAGCTTTGACAGATACACAGATACGCAGTATTTT.